These 9 T cell receptor beta chains share one sample of origin, sequenced in a study of cytomegalovirus exposure and HLA in healthy donors. 13 Jbeta primers and 60 Vbeta primers were used for the PCR. Some clones are missing from TCRdb's copy, which holds only in-frame ones; the method was immunoSEQ multiplex PCR. The table has around 130,000 clones, approximately 71% seen once. Sequencing was carried out using PBMCs. The receptors derive from an older woman in good health and CMV-seronegative.

V and J are TRBV28 and TRBJ2-6; D gene ambiguous. The germline CDR1 and CDR2 sequences are MDHEN and SYDVKM. The CDR3 has 13 residues. Trimming took off 2 bases at V and 8 bases at J, with 7 bases between the two ends. The CDR3 nucleotides are TGTGCCAGCAGTTTAGAGTCTCCCAACGTCCTGACTTTC. This gives the protein CASSLESPNVLTF.

The gene calls are TRBV28 and TRBJ2-3; maybe TRBD2 (5 bases). Germline V gene lookup returns CDR1 MDHEN and CDR2 SYDVKM. The germline V and J ends were trimmed by 5 bases and 8 bases, with 11 bases remaining between them. This CDR3 has 12 amino acids. CDR3 in DNA: TGTGCCAGCAGTCGGCATCGGGGTACGCAGTATTTT. The encoded protein is CASSRHRGTQYF. The entire variable domain, with the rest obtained from reference TRBV28 and TRBJ2-3, is as follows: DVKVTQSSRYLVKRTGEKVFLECVQDMDHENMFWYRQDPGLGLRLIYFSYDVKMKEKGDIPEGYSVSREKKERFSLILESASTNQTSMYLCASSRHRGTQYFGPGTRLTVL.

V gene TRBV9 combines with J gene TRBJ2-5; 10 nucleotides align to TRBD1. Per the germline V gene, CDR1 is SGDLS and CDR2 is YYNGEE. The V and J ends lost 3 bases and 5 bases, in that order; junction bases with no gene match: 7. The length of the CDR3 is 15 residues. The CDR3 nucleotides are TGTGCCAGCAGCGCGGGACAGGGGACCATTGAGACCCAGTACTTC. It specifies CASSAGQGTIETQYF. The whole variable domain, remainder taken from reference TRBV9 and TRBJ2-5, is DSGVTQTPKHLITATGQRVTLRCSPRSGDLSVYWYQQSLDQGLQFLIQYYNGEERAKGNILERFSAQQFPDLHSELNLSSLELGDSALYFCASSAGQGTIETQYFGPGTRLLVL.

V is TRBV5-1 and J is TRBJ2-1, with D possibly TRBD1 on 5 matching bases. The V gene's germline CDR1 is SGHRS and CDR2 YFSETQ. V dropped 9 bases and J dropped 6 bases, with 22 bases sitting between them. This CDR3 comprises 15 residues. The DNA for the CDR3 is TGCGCCACCAACCAGGGTAACCTTTTATTCAATGAGCAGTTCTTC. Translation gives CATNQGNLLFNEQFF.

V and J are TRBV18 and TRBJ1-2; the D gene is possibly TRBD1 (6 bases). There are 15 residues in the CDR3. The ends were cut back, 4 bases at V and 6 bases at J, with 18 bases in the middle. Per germline, CDR1 KGHSH and CDR2 LQKENI. The chain's CDR3 is CASSLTHRAVDGYTF. The DNA of the CDR3 is TGTGCCAGCTCACTAACTCACAGGGCTGTCGATGGCTACACCTTC.

The chain combines TRBV2 with TRBJ1-4, with 8 bases fitting TRBD1. The ends lost 7 bases at V and 8 bases at J; junction bases unmatched: 12. The CDR3 totals 15 residues. CDR1 and CDR2 from the germline V gene are SNHLY and FYNNEI. The CDR3 is CASTAQGASREKLFF. The CDR3 DNA follows: TGTGCCAGCACCGCCCAGGGGGCAAGTCGGGAAAAACTGTTTTTT. Looking up the rest from reference TRBV2 and TRBJ1-4 gives the full variable domain: EPEVTQTPSHQVTQMGQEVILRCVPISNHLYFYWYRQILGQKVEFLVSFYNNEISEKSEIFDDQFSVERPDGSNFTLKIRSTKLEDSAMYFCASTAQGASREKLFFGSGTQLSVL.

V and J are TRBV15 and TRBJ1-5; D remains unclear. V lost 6 bases to trimming and J lost 3 bases, with 12 bases between them. CDR3 length: 14 amino acids. Germline assignment: CDR1 LNHNV and CDR2 YYDKDF (reference sequence). For the CDR3, the DNA is TGTGCCACCAGTCTGTTCCGTTACAATCAGCCCCAGCATTTT. It is translated as CATSLFRYNQPQHF.

The rearrangement links TRBV5-6 to TRBJ1-6; D may be TRBD1 (5 bases). V dropped 2 bases and J dropped 6 bases, with 9 bases sitting between them. Germline-derived CDR1 and CDR2 are SGHDT and YYEEEE. The CDR3 runs to 14 residues. As DNA, the CDR3 is TGTGCCAGCAGCTTCCGGGGGGTTAATTCACCCCTCCACTTT. This codes for CASSFRGVNSPLHF.

This clone was detected only a few times. This chain uses TRBV4-1 with TRBJ2-1, with D maybe TRBD1 (5 bases). The germline gives CDR1 MGHRA, CDR2 YSYEKL. Trimming pared 6 bases from V and 0 bases from J, leaving 15 bases between. CDR3 length equals 16 residues. The CDR3 region has the DNA TGCGCCAGCAGGGGTTTAGGGGTGAGCTCCTACAATGAGCAGTTCTTC. Its translation: CASRGLGVSSYNEQFF.